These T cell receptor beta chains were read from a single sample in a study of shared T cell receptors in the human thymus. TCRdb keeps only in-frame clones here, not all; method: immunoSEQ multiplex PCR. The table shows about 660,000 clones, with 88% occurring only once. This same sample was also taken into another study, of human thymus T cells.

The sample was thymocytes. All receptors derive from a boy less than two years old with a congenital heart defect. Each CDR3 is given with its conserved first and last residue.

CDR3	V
CASSQDEGDTIYF	TRBV4-3
CASSVGQDTEAFF	TRBV7-2
CASSLTGFYEQYF	TRBV5-1
CASSQVGTGNTEAFF	TRBV4-1
CASSQARDLNNEQFF	TRBV4-3
CASSLYGSGDQETQYF	TRBV7-8
CASSFWDRGSYEQYF	TRBV5-6
CAWSASGGTQYF	TRBV30
CASSQDRGTGETGANVLTF	TRBV4-3
CASRPIGTSGRAPDTGELFF	TRBV7-7
CASSEEGAEEKLFF	TRBV9
CASSNQAGWGETQYF	TRBV9
CAWVAGESRSYEQYF	TRBV30